What follows are 17 T cell receptor beta chains derived from one specimen sequenced in a study of Graves' ophthalmopathy and Graves' hyperthyroidism. Amplifying from RNA transcripts, the study obtained TCR beta CDR3 regions. A first-round RT-PCR used HTBI primers, followed by a second-round multiplex PCR. A single record per CDR3 protein comes from TCRdb applying MiXCR to the multiplex PCR reads. Of some 750,000 distinct CDR3 sequences detected, approximately 40% appear once; the ten largest clones hold 44%. The sample consisted of peripheral blood. All receptors come from an adult man with Graves' ophthalmopathy.

This clonotype was found a few times. The chain is built from TRBV20-1 and TRBJ2-7; D remains unclear. V was trimmed by 0 bases and J by 3 bases, leaving 6 bases between them. Germline V gene lookup returns CDR1 DFQATT and CDR2 SNEGSKA (reference sequence). This CDR3 region has 12 residues. The CDR3 region has the DNA TGCAGTGCTAGAGATTGGGACTACGAGCAGTACTTC. As protein: CSARDWDYEQYF.

This clonotype was recorded many times. The genes are TRBV7-6 and TRBJ2-7; D perhaps matches TRBD2 (5 bases). V lost 5 bases to trimming and J lost 8 bases, with 16 bases between them. The CDR3 sequence is 13 residues long. Germline V gene lookup returns CDR1 SGHVS and CDR2 FNYEAQ. As DNA, the CDR3 is TGTGCCAGCAGCCCGGACTTACTAGGGAAGCAGTACTTC. Protein product: CASSPDLLGKQYF.

This clonotype was seen ten or more times. The chain links TRBV7-9 to TRBJ1-2; tentatively, D is TRBD1 (6 bases). The CDR3 length is 13 residues. The germline gives CDR1 SEHNR, CDR2 FQNEAQ (reference sequence). Trimming cost V 4 bases and J 2 bases, with 8 bases left between them. CDR3 loop: CASSYQGNYGYTF. CDR3 bases: TGTGCCAGCAGCTACCAGGGGAACTATGGCTACACCTTC. The variable domain in full, completed from reference TRBV7-9 and TRBJ1-2, reads DTGVSQNPRHKITKRGQNVTFRCDPISEHNRLYWYRQTLGQGPEFLTYFQNEAQLEKSRLLSDRFSAERPKGSFSTLEIQRTEQGDSAMYLCASSYQGNYGYTFGSGTRLTVV.

This clonotype was counted ten times or more. The chain uses TRBV19 and TRBJ1-4, with 9 positions matching TRBD1. V lost 9 bases and J lost 7; bases outside the gene matches: 3. Germline V CDR1 and CDR2: LNHDA, SQIVND (reference sequence). This CDR3 is 12 amino acids long. This chain's CDR3 is CASRDRAEKLFF. The CDR3, as DNA: TGTGCCAGCCGGGACAGGGCTGAAAAACTGTTTTTT. Combining the CDR3 with reference TRBV19 and TRBJ1-4 gives the whole variable domain DGGITQSPKYLFRKEGQNVTLSCEQNLNHDAMYWYRQDPGQGLRLIYYSQIVNDFQKGDIAEGYSVSREKKESFPLTVTSAQKNPTAFYLCASRDRAEKLFFGSGTQLSVL.

As regards this clonotype: A much larger clone sits a single nucleotide away, making a read error possible. The chain links TRBV7-9 to TRBJ2-5; 9 nucleotides line up with TRBD1. Unmatched junction bases numbered 6, after V lost 8 bases and J lost 8 bases. Germline assignment: CDR1 SEHNR and CDR2 FQNEAQ (reference sequence). The CDR3 is made up of 12 amino acids. In DNA form, the CDR3 reads TGTGCCAGCCAACTGGACAGGGGCACCCAGTACTTC. This sequence encodes CASQLDRGTQYF.

This clonotype was detected only once. This rearrangement joins TRBV29-1 to TRBJ1-5, with TRBD1 identical over 10 bases. This CDR3 contains 13 residues. Germline V gives CDR1 SQVTM, CDR2 ANQGSEA. After removal of 6 bases from V and 11 bases from J, the junction contained 10 bases not matched to a gene. The CDR3 coding sequence is TGCAGCGTGCAGACAGGGGGCGAGGGGACCCAGCATTTT. The encoded protein is CSVQTGGEGTQHF.

This sequence joins TRBV20-1 and TRBJ2-5; D is possibly TRBD1 (5 bases). From germline, CDR1 is DFQATT and CDR2 SNEGSKA (reference sequence). V lost 3 bases, J lost 5 bases, and 16 bases lay in between. The CDR3 loop spans 14 amino acids. The CDR3 spells CSASRGALRETQYF. CDR3 DNA sequence: TGCAGTGCTAGCCGTGGGGCATTAAGGGAGACCCAGTACTTC.

The genes are TRBV7-9 and TRBJ1-1; D might be TRBD1 (5 bases). The CDR3 runs to 15 residues. The V and J ends lost 5 bases and 0 bases respectively, with 13 bases between them. Germline CDR1 and CDR2: SEHNR and FQNEAQ (reference sequence). This CDR3 is CASSQDRSMNTEAFF. The DNA of the CDR3 is TGTGCCAGCAGCCAAGACAGATCCATGAACACTGAAGCTTTCTTT.

This rearrangement joins TRBV25-1 to TRBJ1-2; 7 bases are a match to TRBD1. The germline gives CDR1 MGHDK, CDR2 SYGVNS. J gave up 7 bases and V 5 bases, and 10 bases lay outside the gene matches. There are 14 residues in the CDR3. The CDR3 DNA sequence: TGTGCCAGCAGTAGGACAGGTAGAGGGGGTGGCTACACCTTC. Amino acids: CASSRTGRGGGYTF.

The chain is built from TRBV7-9 and TRBJ1-2, with 8 positions matching TRBD1. The CDR3 has 14 amino acids. V shed 3 bases, J shed 6 bases, and the junction held 6 bases outside the gene matches. The germline gives CDR1 SEHNR, CDR2 FQNEAQ (reference sequence). CDR3 in amino acids: CASSFPGQAHGYTF. The CDR3 DNA is TGTGCCAGCAGCTTCCCGGGACAGGCGCATGGCTACACCTTC.

The rearrangement links TRBV25-1 to TRBJ2-2; the D gene is possibly TRBD2 (6 bases). Germline V CDR1 and CDR2: MGHDK, SYGVNS. The CDR3 extends over 13 amino acids. V lost 6 bases to trimming and J lost 6 bases, with 11 bases between them. The CDR3 sequence: CASRAWGAGELFF. CDR3 nucleotides: TGTGCCAGCAGAGCTTGGGGGGCCGGGGAGCTGTTTTTT.

In its sample, this clonotype was seen a few times. V usage is TRBV7-2 and J usage is TRBJ1-5; TRBD1 agrees at 8 bases. This CDR3 spans 14 amino acids. The V segment lost 6 bases and the J segment 6 bases; nucleotides outside the gene matches: 7. Germline V gene lookup returns CDR1 SGHTA and CDR2 FQGNSA. As DNA, the CDR3 is TGTGCCAGCAGAGCAGGGGGCATTGGTCAGCCCCAGCATTTT. Encoded protein: CASRAGGIGQPQHF.

In its sample, this clonotype was seen many times. V and J are TRBV9 and TRBJ1-6; D is ambiguous. From germline, CDR1 is SGDLS and CDR2 YYNGEE. The CDR3 is 15 residues long. Trimming shortened V by 3 bases and J by 9 bases, and 16 bases separated the two germline ends. The CDR3 is CASSATRQVGSPLHF. CDR3 coding DNA: TGTGCCAGCAGCGCGACTCGGCAGGTTGGTTCACCCCTCCACTTT.

This clonotype turned up a few times. The V call is TRBV7-9, the J call TRBJ2-7, with D possibly being TRBD1 or TRBD2 (5 bases each). CDR3 length: 14 amino acids. Germline V lookup: CDR1 SEHNR, CDR2 FQNEAQ (reference sequence). V lost 0 bases and J lost 3, with 9 bases in between. CDR3 nucleotide sequence: TGTGCCAGCAGCTTAGCGCTGGGGGACTACGAGCAGTACTTC. It codes for CASSLALGDYEQYF.

This clonotype was seen ten or more times. V and J are TRBV5-8 and TRBJ1-2; unclear D gene. In germline, CDR1 is SGHTS, CDR2 YDEGEE. V dropped 2 bases and J dropped 4 bases, with 6 bases sitting between them. The CDR3 has 12 residues. CDR3 region: CASSFGTYGYTF. The CDR3 nucleotides read TGTGCCAGCAGCTTCGGAACCTATGGCTACACCTTC.

This clonotype was observed many times. The chain employs TRBV7-8 and TRBJ1-1; 8 bases match TRBD1. CDR3 length: 17 amino acids. J was trimmed by 1 base and V by 5 bases; bases with no gene match: 12. The V gene's germline CDR1 is SGHVS and CDR2 FQNEAQ. As DNA, the CDR3 is TGTGCCAGCAGCACGGAAACCGGGACAGGTCGGAACACTGAAGCTTTCTTT. The encoded protein is CASSTETGTGRNTEAFF. The full variable domain, rest sourced from reference TRBV7-8 and TRBJ1-1, is GAGVSQSPRYKVAKRGQDVALRCDPISGHVSLFWYQQALGQGPEFLTYFQNEAQLDKSGLPSDRFFAERPEGSVSTLKIQRTQQEDSAVYLCASSTETGTGRNTEAFFGQGTRLTVV.

This clonotype came up many times. This chain uses TRBV10-3 with TRBJ2-5; 14 positions match TRBD2. CDR1 is ENHRY and CDR2 is SYGVKD in the germline V gene. The V gene end was trimmed by 2 bases and the J gene end by 2 bases; junction bases not matched to a gene: 1. The CDR3 extends over 16 amino acids. The CDR3 is CAISEGLAGGQETQYF. DNA for the CDR3: TGTGCCATCAGTGAGGGACTAGCGGGAGGTCAAGAGACCCAGTACTTC.